This T cell receptor (beta chain) was profiled in a study of T cell changes during pregnancy in multiple sclerosis. This clone was found a few times. Method: immunoSEQ multiplex PCR; TCRdb's copy keeps in-frame clones and lacks some. The table has about 45,000 clones, approximately 92% seen once. The origin of this receptor is a female donor with multiple sclerosis, enrolled in a pregnancy study. The sequences come from CD4+ T cells from peripheral blood mononuclear cells, collected before pregnancy.

The CDR3 spells CASSQDRTGGYNEQFF. CDR3 nucleotide sequence: TGTGCCAGCAGCCAAGATAGGACAGGGGGCTACAATGAGCAGTTCTTC. The rearrangement joins TRBV4-2 to TRBJ2-1; 10 bases fit TRBD1. The germline V gene has CDR1 LGHNA and CDR2 YNFKEQ. J lost 3 bases, V lost 0 bases, and 2 bases had no gene match. The CDR3 extends over 16 amino acids.